The present T cell receptor beta chain was sequenced within a study of shared clonotypes between healthy human individuals. Study-wide results and caveats: Naive subsets generally had larger estimated richness than memory subsets. Relative to clonotypes present in all four donors, those not shared had lower generation probabilities.

In the naive CD8 group, cells lacked CD45RO and were positively selected for CCR7, so terminally differentiated effector memory CD45RA+ cells were left out. Sequencing was performed with immunoSEQ multiplex PCR; in TCRdb, only in-frame clones are kept and a portion is missing. The data contain 1.5 million to 2.5 million clones, approximately 94% of them singletons. Germline V gene lookup returns CDR1 SGDLS and CDR2 YYNGEE. The J segment lost 9 bases and the V segment lost 4 bases, leaving 13 bases of the junction unmatched. This CDR3 has 16 amino acids. Concerning this clone: Its target is unknown.

Input material: naive CD8+ T cells sorted from blood. The clonotype comes from a man between 18 and 29 years old in good health. The V gene is TRBV9, the J gene TRBJ2-1; 10 nucleotides match TRBD2. The CDR3 loop reads CASSPPLAGVGGEQFF. The CDR3 DNA sequence: TGTGCCAGCAGCCCACCCCTAGCGGGAGTTGGGGGTGAGCAGTTCTTC.